This T cell receptor (beta chain) was captured in a study of blood T cell repertoires in COVID-19. Study details: Both acute and convalescent COVID-19 samples were obtained from the United States, Italy and Spain. The cDNA or gDNA used as material had been derived from T cells, B-cell-depleted T cells, or PBMCs.

Original handling: By means of reference gene primer amplification, nucleated cell counts were estimated. The method was immunoSEQ multiplex PCR; TCRdb's version includes in-frame clones alone and lacks a portion of them. D and trimming were read from the DNA, whereas the V and J calls and clone size are those reported in that table. The sample holds 35,000 to 40,000 clones; about nine tenths are singletons and the top ten take about an eighth. Sequences were obtained from peripheral blood. The origin of this receptor is a man aged 70 or older with acute or convalescent COVID-19.

The DNA for the CDR3 is TGTGCCAGTAGTATGGCGGGGCTAGCCTATCAGCCCCAGCATTTT. Translated, it gives CASSMAGLAYQPQHF. The rearrangement links TRBV19 to TRBJ1-5, with a weak D call TRBD1 (5 bases). The CDR3 loop spans 15 amino acids. Germline values: CDR1 LNHDA, CDR2 SQIVND (reference sequence). V gave up 3 bases and J gave up 5 bases, with 14 bases separating them. Variable domain in full (rest from reference TRBV19 and TRBJ1-5): DGGITQSPKYLFRKEGQNVTLSCEQNLNHDAMYWYRQDPGQGLRLIYYSQIVNDFQKGDIAEGYSVSREKKESFPLTVTSAQKNPTAFYLCASSMAGLAYQPQHFGDGTRLSIL.